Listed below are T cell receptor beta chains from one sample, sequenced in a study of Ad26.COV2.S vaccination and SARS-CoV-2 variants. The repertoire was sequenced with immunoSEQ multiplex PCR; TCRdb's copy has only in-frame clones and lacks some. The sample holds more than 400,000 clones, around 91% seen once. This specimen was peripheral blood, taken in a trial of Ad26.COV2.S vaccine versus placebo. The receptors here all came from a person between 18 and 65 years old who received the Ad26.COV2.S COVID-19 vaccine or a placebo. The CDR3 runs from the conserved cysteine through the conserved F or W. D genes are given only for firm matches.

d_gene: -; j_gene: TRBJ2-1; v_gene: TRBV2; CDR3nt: TGTGCCAGCAGTGGCCCCGGGAACAATGAGCAGTTCTTC; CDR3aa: CASSGPGNNEQFF
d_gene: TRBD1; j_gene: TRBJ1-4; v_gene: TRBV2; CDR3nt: TGTGCCAGCAGTGGGGGACAGGGACTGACGGTTGAAAAACTGTTTTTT; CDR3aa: CASSGGQGLTVEKLFF
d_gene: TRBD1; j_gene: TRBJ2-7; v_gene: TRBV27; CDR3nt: TGTGCCAGCAGTTTAAGACCGGGACAGGGAGTCTACGAGCAGTACTTC; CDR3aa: CASSLRPGQGVYEQYF
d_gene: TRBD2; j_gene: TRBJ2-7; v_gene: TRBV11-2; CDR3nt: TGTGCCAGCAGCCCCTTAGCGGGAGGGCCTTCGGGGTACGAGCAGTACTTC; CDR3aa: CASSPLAGGPSGYEQYF
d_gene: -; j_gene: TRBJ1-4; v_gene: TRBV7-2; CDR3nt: TGTGCCAGCAGCTTAGGACAGAGGGAAAAACTGTTTTTT; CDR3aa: CASSLGQREKLFF
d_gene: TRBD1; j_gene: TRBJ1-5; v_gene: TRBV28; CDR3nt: TGTGCCAGCAGTTTAAGGGACAGGGTCTATAGCAATCAGCCCCAGCATTTT; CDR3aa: CASSLRDRVYSNQPQHF
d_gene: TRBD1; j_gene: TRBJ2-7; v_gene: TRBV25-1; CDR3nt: TGTGCCAGCAGTGCGGGATGGCCAGGGGGCGACGAGCAGTACTTC; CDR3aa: CASSAGWPGGDEQYF
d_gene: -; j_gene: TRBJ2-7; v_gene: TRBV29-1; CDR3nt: TGCAGCGCCCGGTGGGGGCCCATGGAGCAGTACTTC; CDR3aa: CSARWGPMEQYF
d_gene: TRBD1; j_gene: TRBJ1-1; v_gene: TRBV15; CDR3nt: TGTGCCACCAGCCCAGACAGGGCCAGGATAAGCACTGAAGCTTTCTTT; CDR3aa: CATSPDRARISTEAFF
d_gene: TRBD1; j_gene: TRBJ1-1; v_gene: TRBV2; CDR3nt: TGTGCCAGCAGTGAAGAACAGGGGGCGAACACTGAAGCTTTCTTT; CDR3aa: CASSEEQGANTEAFF
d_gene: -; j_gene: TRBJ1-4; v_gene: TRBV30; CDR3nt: TGTGCCTGGAGTACTCAAGGGGAAAAACTGTTTTTT; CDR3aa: CAWSTQGEKLFF
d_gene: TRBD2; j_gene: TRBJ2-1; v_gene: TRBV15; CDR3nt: TGTGCCACCGGGACTAGCTTGTTTCATGAGCAGTTCTTC; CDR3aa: CATGTSLFHEQFF
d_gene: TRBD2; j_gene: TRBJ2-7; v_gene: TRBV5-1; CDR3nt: TGCGCCAGCAGCTTGGCCCCTCTAGCGGGAGGGCGGGACGAGCAGTACTTC; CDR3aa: CASSLAPLAGGRDEQYF
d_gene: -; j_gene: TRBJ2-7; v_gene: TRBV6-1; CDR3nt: TGTGCCAGCAGTGGTACGGGACACACGGACGAGGGTTCCTACGAGCAGTACTTC; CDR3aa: CASSGTGHTDEGSYEQYF
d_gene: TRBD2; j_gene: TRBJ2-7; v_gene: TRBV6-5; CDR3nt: TGTGCCAGCAGTCTAGCGGCCTCCTACGAGCAGTACTTC; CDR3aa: CASSLAASYEQYF
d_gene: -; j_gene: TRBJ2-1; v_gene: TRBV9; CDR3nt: TGTGCCAGCAGCGTAGCGGGTGGCTCCTACAATGAGCAGTTCTTC; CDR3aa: CASSVAGGSYNEQFF
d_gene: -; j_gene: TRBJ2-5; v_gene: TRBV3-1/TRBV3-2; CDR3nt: TGTGCCAGCAGCCTTGCGACAGAAGAGACCCAGTACTTC; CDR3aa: CASSLATEETQYF
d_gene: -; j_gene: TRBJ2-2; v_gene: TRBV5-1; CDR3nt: TGCGCCAGCAGCTTGGCGGGTTTACAAACGAACACCGGGGAGCTGTTTTTT; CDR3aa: CASSLAGLQTNTGELFF